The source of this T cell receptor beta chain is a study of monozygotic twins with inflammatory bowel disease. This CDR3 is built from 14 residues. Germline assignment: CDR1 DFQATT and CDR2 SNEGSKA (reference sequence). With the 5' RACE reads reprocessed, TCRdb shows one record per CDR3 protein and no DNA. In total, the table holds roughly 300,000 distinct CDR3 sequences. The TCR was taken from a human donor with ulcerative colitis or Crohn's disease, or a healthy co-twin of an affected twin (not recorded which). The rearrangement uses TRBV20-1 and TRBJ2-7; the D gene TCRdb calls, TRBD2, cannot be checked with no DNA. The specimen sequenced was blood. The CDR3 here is CSAEESSGTYEQYF.